These T cell receptor beta chains were read from a single sample in a study of blood T cells in healthy people across ages. TCRdb reprocessed the 5' RACE reads with MiXCR, giving one entry per CDR3 protein. The sample holds just over 800,000 distinct CDR3 sequences, approximately 59% seen once. Sequencing was done on a sample of blood. The origin of the receptors is a man under 40 in good health. The CDR3 runs from the conserved cysteine through the conserved F or W. The D gene is left open where the match is weak. Rows give clone size only sometimes, using once, few, many, or a class for an expanded clone.

D gene | J gene | clone size | V gene | CDR3 DNA | CDR3 protein
- | TRBJ2-3 | - | TRBV20-1 | TGCAGTGCTAGACTCCTCCCGCACGGGAGCGCCACCACAGATACGCGGTATTTT | CSARLLPHGSATTDTRYF
- | TRBJ2-1 | - | TRBV5-1 | TGCGCCAGCAGCTTGGGACAGGCCATCACCTACAATGAGCAGTTCTTC | CASSLGQAITYNEQFF
- | TRBJ2-7 | - | TRBV6-1 | TGTGCCAGCAGTGAGACGGGTCGGAACGAGCAGTACTTC | CASSETGRNEQYF
- | TRBJ2-3 | few | TRBV7-3 | TGTGCCAGCAGCTTACAAGGGAACCAAAATACGCAGTATTTT | CASSLQGNQNTQYF
TRBD2 | TRBJ2-7 | - | TRBV14 | TGTGCCAGCAGCCAAGAAGCGGGGTTCTCCTACGAGCAGTACTTC | CASSQEAGFSYEQYF
- | TRBJ2-6 | few | TRBV10-3 | TGTGCCATCAGCCCATCTGGGGCCAACGTCCTGACTTTC | CAISPSGANVLTF
TRBD2 | TRBJ2-3 | - | TRBV10-3 | TGTGCCATCAGTGAGTCCAGACTAGCGGGGAAGGCAGATACGCAGTATTTT | CAISESRLAGKADTQYF
- | TRBJ2-1 | - | TRBV11-2 | TGTGCCAGCACCTTACAGGGGAGGGGTAATGAGCAGTTCTTC | CASTLQGRGNEQFF
- | TRBJ2-7 | - | TRBV4-2 | TGTGCCAGCAGCCAAGACCCGGGGCTCCACGACCACGAGCAGTACTTC | CASSQDPGLHDHEQYF
TRBD2 | TRBJ2-7 | - | TRBV5-5 | TGTGCCAGCAGCTTGGAAGGGACTACCATCGAGCAGTACTTC | CASSLEGTTIEQYF
TRBD1 | TRBJ2-5 | few | TRBV7-2 | TGTGCCAGCAAGCAGACAGGGGGATTGTACCAAGAGACCCAGTACTTC | CASKQTGGLYQETQYF
- | TRBJ2-1 | - | TRBV27 | TGTGCCTGCAGTTTATCCAGATACAATGAGCAGTTCTTC | CACSLSRYNEQFF
- | TRBJ1-2 | - | TRBV2 | TGTGCCAGCAGTGTGACGGGGGCTAACTATGGCTACACCTTC | CASSVTGANYGYTF
TRBD2 | TRBJ2-1 | - | TRBV6-5 | TGTGCCAGCAGTCACTCGGCCTCTAGCGGGAGTTCCTACAATGAGCAGTTCTTC | CASSHSASSGSSYNEQFF
- | TRBJ2-1 | - | TRBV11-2 | TGTGCCAGCAGACTAGGGAATGAGCAGTTCTTC | CASRLGNEQFF
- | TRBJ1-5 | - | TRBV7-9 | TGTGCCAGCAGCTCCCATAGGGGTGGCAATCAGCCCCAGCATTTT | CASSSHRGGNQPQHF
TRBD2 | TRBJ2-1 | - | TRBV20-1 | TGCAGTGCGAGCGGGGGGGCCTCCTACACGAATGAGCAGTTCTTC | CSASGGASYTNEQFF
- | TRBJ1-5 | few | TRBV6-1 | TGTGCCAGCAGTGAAGCGGTAGGGCGGCGGCAGCCCCAGCATTTT | CASSEAVGRRQPQHF
TRBD2 | TRBJ2-3 | many | TRBV20-1 | TGCAGTGCCCGCGGGGGGGCGGGGACAGATACGCAGTATTTT | CSARGGAGTDTQYF
- | TRBJ1-2 | - | TRBV5-1 | TGCGCCAGCAGCTCTTTTGGGCTTAACTATGGCTACACCTTC | CASSSFGLNYGYTF
TRBD1 | TRBJ2-4 | - | TRBV12-3/TRBV12-4 | TGTGCCAGCAGGAGAACAGGGGGCTCGGACAATGAGCAGTACTTC | CASRRTGGSDNEQYF
- | TRBJ2-5 | few | TRBV20-1 | TGCAGTGCTAGCGGGGCCCTGGGAGAGACCCAGTACTTC | CSASGALGETQYF
TRBD1 | TRBJ2-7 | - | TRBV25-1 | TGTGCCAGCAGTTCTACCGGGACAGGGTCGAACGAGCAGTACTTC | CASSSTGTGSNEQYF
TRBD2 | TRBJ2-3 | - | TRBV5-1 | TGCGCCAGCAGCGCCGGGACTAGCGGGGGTTATACCCGCACAGATACGCAGTATTTT | CASSAGTSGGYTRTDTQYF
TRBD2 | TRBJ2-3 | - | TRBV9 | TGTGCCAGCAGCGTACCCCTAGCGGGGGGGGCAGATACGCAGTATTTT | CASSVPLAGGADTQYF
TRBD1 | TRBJ2-3 | - | TRBV28 | TGTGCCAGCAGACCCCGTACAGGGGATAGGGATACGCAGTATTTT | CASRPRTGDRDTQYF
- | TRBJ2-1 | - | TRBV30 | TGTGCCTGGAGTGTAGGGCAGGGTTTGTATAATGAGCAGTTCTTC | CAWSVGQGLYNEQFF
- | TRBJ1-5 | once | TRBV20-1 | TGCAGTGCAAACAGACAGGAGCAATATAGCAATCAGCCCCAGCATTTT | CSANRQEQYSNQPQHF
TRBD1 | TRBJ1-2 | - | TRBV25-1 | TGTGCCAGCAGTGCACACGAGGACAGGGTCGGGGGCTACACCTTC | CASSAHEDRVGGYTF
- | TRBJ2-7 | - | TRBV20-1 | TGCAGTGCTATCCAAGGATACGAGCAGTACTTC | CSAIQGYEQYF
- | TRBJ2-1 | - | TRBV3-1 | TGTGCCAGCAGCCAAGGGCGTCTGTACAATGAGCAGTTCTTC | CASSQGRLYNEQFF
- | TRBJ2-7 | - | TRBV7-3 | TGTGCCAGCAGCTTAAACGGGGGAACCTACGAGCAGTACTTC | CASSLNGGTYEQYF
TRBD1 | TRBJ1-4 | many | TRBV7-9 | TGTGCCAGCAGCTGGGCAACCGGGACAGGAGGTGAAAAACTGTTTTTT | CASSWATGTGGEKLFF
- | TRBJ1-2 | few | TRBV4-2 | TGTGCCAGCAGCGCCGTAAGCCAGGGGCTTGGAGGCTACACCTTC | CASSAVSQGLGGYTF
- | TRBJ1-2 | - | TRBV2 | TGTGCCAGCCTACGGGGCGTGGGCTACACCTTC | CASLRGVGYTF
- | TRBJ2-7 | - | TRBV7-3 | TGTGCCAGCAGTAAGGCGGGCGGACAAGGGACCCATTACTTC | CASSKAGGQGTHYF
- | TRBJ1-2 | - | TRBV27 | TGTGCCAGCCACGGTAGCAGGGGTGGCTACACCTTC | CASHGSRGGYTF
TRBD2 | TRBJ2-1 | - | TRBV9 | TGTGCCAGCAGCGTATTGGCTAGCGGGGGGTACAATGAGCAGTTCTTC | CASSVLASGGYNEQFF
- | TRBJ2-1 | - | TRBV5-6 | TGTGCCAGCAGCTCTAGGTGGGCCTACAATGAGCAGTTCTTC | CASSSRWAYNEQFF
- | TRBJ2-3 | once | TRBV10-3 | TGTGCCATCAGTGGGGGACCGCGGACCCAGAGCACAGATACGCAGTATTTT | CAISGGPRTQSTDTQYF
- | TRBJ2-6 | - | TRBV7-2 | TGTGCCAGCAGACGCAGGAGAAGCTCTGGGGCCAACGTCCTGATTTTC | CASRRRRSSGANVLIF
- | TRBJ1-5 | - | TRBV7-8 | TGTGCCAGCAGCTTAGGCGTTGTGTACAGAAATCAGCCCCAGCATTTT | CASSLGVVYRNQPQHF
- | TRBJ2-3 | few | TRBV7-2 | TGTGCCAGCAGCCGATTCACAGATACGCAGTATTTT | CASSRFTDTQYF
- | TRBJ2-1 | - | TRBV7-3 | TGTGCCAGCAGCTTTGGCAGTCCCTACAATGAGCAGTTCTTC | CASSFGSPYNEQFF
- | TRBJ2-2 | - | TRBV5-5 | TGTGCCAGCAGCATCCAGCAGGGGAGGTCCGGGGAGCTGTTTTTT | CASSIQQGRSGELFF
- | TRBJ1-1 | - | TRBV2 | TGTGCCCACGGGGCAGAAGCTTTCTTT | CAHGAEAFF
- | TRBJ2-3 | few | TRBV9 | TGTGCCAGCAGCGTAGGTGGGGGGGCGACGGATACGCAGTATTTT | CASSVGGGATDTQYF
TRBD1 | TRBJ1-2 | - | TRBV7-2 | TGTGCCAGCAGCTTACACGACTCAGGGGGTGGCTACACCTTC | CASSLHDSGGGYTF